What follows is one T cell receptor (beta chain) and its context. Its antigen is as yet unknown. CDR3 size: 11 residues. Germline CDR1 SGHRS, CDR2 YFSETQ. Trimming stripped 1 base from V and 9 bases from J, with 5 bases between. Template switching by 5'RACE produced TCR cDNA, adding a universal primer site and UMIs. MiXCR was run by TCRdb on the 5' RACE reads, yielding one entry per CDR3 protein. The table includes about 130,000 distinct CDR3 sequences, 8.9% detected once. These data are taken from a study of T cells after yellow fever vaccination. Study-wide results and limits: It was the secondary response that reached its peak faster, day 5 versus 15, but it was weaker. After the booster, approximately 96% of CD4 and 88% of CD8 primary-response clones were re-detected.

Source: CD8+ T cells sorted from PBMCs, taken on the day of the yellow fever booster vaccination. This receptor was obtained from a man between 18 and 29 years old who received the YFV17D yellow fever vaccine. The chain carries TRBV5-1 and TRBJ1-5, with D unclear. CDR3 coding DNA: TGCGCCAGCAGCTTGCGGCGGCCCCAGCATTTT. This codes for CASSLRRPQHF.